The 25 T cell receptor beta chains reported below all come from one sample, sequenced in a study of early T cells in non-severe SARS-CoV-2 infection. In TCRdb, the 5' RACE reads were re-called with MiXCR into one record per CDR3 protein. The data show about 76,000 distinct CDR3 sequences, 11% seen once. Specimen: whole blood. The receptors stem from an adult who was a healthcare worker with PCR-confirmed SARS-CoV-2 infection or an uninfected control (not recorded which).

The table lists this clonotype with a few counts. The chain uses TRBV29-1 and TRBJ2-7; 9 nucleotides line up with TRBD1. The V segment lost 3 bases and the J segment 2 bases; nucleotides outside the gene matches: 11. The CDR3 is made up of 16 amino acids. From germline, CDR1 is SQVTM and CDR2 ANQGSEA. The CDR3 loop is CSVDDRGLGVAYEQYF. DNA for the CDR3: TGCAGCGTTGACGACAGGGGGTTAGGAGTGGCCTACGAGCAGTACTTC.

The J gene is TRBJ1-2, the V gene TRBV9; D is undetermined. Between the trimmed V and J ends, which lost 0 bases and 4 bases, there was a span of 13 bases. The germline gives CDR1 SGDLS, CDR2 YYNGEE. This CDR3 is 15 amino acids long. The CDR3 region is CASSVGPPDSYGYTF. CDR3 sequence (DNA): TGTGCCAGCAGCGTAGGGCCGCCGGATAGCTATGGCTACACCTTC.

This clonotype appeared a few times. CDR3 sequence (DNA): TGCAGCCTTGCTCGGCCCCAGCATTTT. This translates into CSLARPQHF. The gene calls are TRBV29-1 and TRBJ1-5, with D hard to call. This CDR3 is 9 amino acids long. The V end was cut by 8 bases, the J end by 9 bases, with 8 bases between. Per the germline V gene, CDR1 is SQVTM and CDR2 is ANQGSEA.

The sample holds many counts of this clonotype. J is TRBJ2-7 and V is TRBV5-6, with a possible D match to TRBD2 (5 bases). CDR3 length: 14 residues. Trimming removed 1 base at V and 3 bases at J, with 11 bases between. The germline CDR1 and CDR2 sequences are SGHDT and YYEEEE. The CDR3 sequence is CASSLSGNSYEQYF. The CDR3 bases are TGTGCCAGCAGCTTGTCCGGGAATAGCTACGAGCAGTACTTC.

This clonotype appeared a few times. The rearrangement joins TRBV20-1 to TRBJ1-5, with D hard to call. The germline V and J ends were trimmed by 3 bases and 6 bases, with 12 bases remaining between them. This CDR3 region has 13 residues. Germline loops: CDR1 DFQATT, CDR2 SNEGSKA (reference sequence). This chain's CDR3 is CSARSRIGQPQHF. The DNA of the CDR3 is TGCAGTGCTAGGTCGCGTATCGGTCAGCCCCAGCATTTT.

This clonotype has just a few counts. The chain uses TRBV7-2 and TRBJ2-1; tentative D call: TRBD2 (5 bases). The germline V and J ends were trimmed by 0 bases and 9 bases, with 9 bases remaining between them. CDR3 size: 13 residues. The V gene's germline CDR1 is SGHTA and CDR2 FQGNSA. The CDR3 nucleotides read TGTGCCAGCAGCTTAGCGTGGAGGCCTGAGCAGTTCTTC. Encoded protein: CASSLAWRPEQFF.

This clonotype showed up many times. The genes are TRBV12-3 or TRBV12-4 and TRBJ1-2; D uncertain. The CDR3 totals 15 residues. Deletions cut 2 bases from V and 0 bases from J, with 10 bases between. The CDR3 is CASSLKEGANYGYTF. The CDR3 coding sequence is TGTGCCAGCAGTTTAAAGGAGGGCGCTAACTATGGCTACACCTTC.

This clonotype was observed at least ten times. The CDR3 here is CASSLGRSGDTEAFF. For the CDR3, the DNA is TGTGCCAGCAGCTTAGGCCGATCCGGGGACACTGAAGCTTTCTTT. The V call is TRBV11-2, the J call TRBJ1-1; D unclear. Germline values: CDR1 SGHAT, CDR2 FQNNGV. The CDR3 runs 15 residues. Trimming took off 1 base at V and 3 bases at J, with 12 bases between the two ends. Based on the CDR3 plus reference TRBV11-2 and TRBJ1-1, the full variable domain is EAGVAQSPRYKIIEKRQSVAFWCNPISGHATLYWYQQILGQGPKLLIQFQNNGVVDDSQLPKDRFSAERLKGVDSTLKIQPAKLEDSAVYLCASSLGRSGDTEAFFGQGTRLTVV.

This clonotype was observed at least ten times. The J gene is TRBJ2-3, the V gene TRBV9, with D perhaps matching TRBD2 (7 bases). Germline values: CDR1 SGDLS, CDR2 YYNGEE. CDR3 size: 14 residues. The V and J ends lost 4 bases and 9 bases respectively, with 18 bases between them. The CDR3 protein is CASSPGGPTWTQYF. CDR3 coding DNA: TGTGCCAGCAGCCCCGGGGGGCCAACTTGGACGCAGTATTTT.

This clonotype was seen a handful of times. The rearrangement joins TRBV7-9 to TRBJ1-1; D is ambiguous. CDR1 is SEHNR, CDR2 FQNEAQ, per germline (reference sequence). The CDR3 is made up of 15 amino acids. Trimming left V 3 bases short and J 4 bases short, with 15 bases between. The CDR3 DNA reads TGTGCCAGCAGCTTGAAGGGAACAGCAGTCACTGAAGCTTTCTTT. It is translated as CASSLKGTAVTEAFF.

The chain couples TRBV6-1 to TRBJ2-7; possible D gene TRBD1, 6 bases. V was cut by 9 bases and J by 2 bases, with 20 bases left in between. Germline V gene lookup returns CDR1 MNHNS and CDR2 SASEGT. This CDR3 is 15 amino acids long. The CDR3 loop reads CARDSGTLNPYEQYF. CDR3 bases: TGTGCCAGAGACTCTGGGACACTAAATCCCTACGAGCAGTACTTC.

The chain combines TRBV29-1 with TRBJ2-7; 7 bases are shared with TRBD1. V gave up 2 bases and J gave up 3 bases; unmatched junction bases: 4. CDR1 is SQVTM, CDR2 ANQGSEA, per germline. The CDR3 spans 13 residues. Written as DNA, the CDR3 is TGCAGCGTTGAATGGACAGGCGGCTACGAGCAGTACTTC. Translation gives CSVEWTGGYEQYF.

This clonotype was picked up a small number of times. V is TRBV29-1 and J is TRBJ2-5; 8 nucleotides align to TRBD1. Per the germline V gene, CDR1 is SQVTM and CDR2 is ANQGSEA. This CDR3 has 14 amino acids. With V trimmed by 7 bases and J by 1 base, 8 bases remained unmatched. CDR3 sequence (DNA): TGCAGCGCCCAGACAGGGGACCTCCAAGAGACCCAGTACTTC. It encodes CSAQTGDLQETQYF.

The chain joins TRBV5-1 to TRBJ1-4, with D possibly matching TRBD1 (5 bases). V lost 7 bases and J 8 bases, leaving 21 bases between the germline ends. Germline lookup yields CDR1 SGHRS and CDR2 YFSETQ. The CDR3 runs to 15 residues. In nucleotides, the CDR3 is TGCGCCAGCCGTCACACAGGTCTCTTGGTGGAAAAACTGTTTTTT. This translates into CASRHTGLLVEKLFF.

This clonotype was counted many times. The V and J genes are TRBV10-3 and TRBJ2-7; D is possibly TRBD2 (6 bases). This CDR3 has 14 residues. The ends were cut back, 2 bases at V and 0 bases at J, with 8 bases in the middle. Germline assignment: CDR1 ENHRY and CDR2 SYGVKD. The CDR3 is CAISEGGSSYEQYF. In nucleotides, the CDR3 is TGTGCCATCAGTGAGGGGGGGTCCTCCTACGAGCAGTACTTC.

The V gene is TRBV7-8, the J gene TRBJ2-3, with D possibly being TRBD1 or TRBD2 (5 bases each). Trimming left V 3 bases short and J 6 bases short, with 25 bases between. The CDR3 has 18 residues. The V gene's germline CDR1 is SGHVS and CDR2 FQNEAQ. CDR3 DNA: TGTGCCAGCAGCTTCGTTCCAGGGAAGAGCCTCACTAGGGATACGCAGTATTTT. Translation gives CASSFVPGKSLTRDTQYF.

This clonotype was seen at least ten times. The rearrangement links TRBV20-1 to TRBJ2-5, with 7 bases that match TRBD2. J gave up 1 base and V 5 bases, and 10 bases lay outside the gene matches. Germline V CDR1 and CDR2: DFQATT, SNEGSKA (reference sequence). CDR3 size: 15 residues. DNA for the CDR3: TGCAGTGCTGGACTAGAAGCTGGGGTCCAAGAGACCCAGTACTTC. The encoded protein is CSAGLEAGVQETQYF.

This sequence joins TRBV12-3 or TRBV12-4 and TRBJ2-3; D unclear. Trimming took 8 bases from V and 0 from J, leaving 15 bases between them. The CDR3 is made up of 15 amino acids. DNA of the CDR3: TGTGCCAGCCTTAGGCTTGGGGAAAGCACAGATACGCAGTATTTT. It is translated as CASLRLGESTDTQYF.

This clonotype was seen repeatedly, ten times or more. The V gene is TRBV5-1, the J gene TRBJ2-3; D might be TRBD2 (6 bases). Germline V gene lookup returns CDR1 SGHRS and CDR2 YFSETQ. CDR3 length equals 14 residues. Trimming pared 4 bases from V and 4 bases from J, leaving 13 bases between. In DNA form, the CDR3 reads TGCGCCAGCAGCCAGTCGACTAGTCCAGATACGCAGTATTTT. Translation gives CASSQSTSPDTQYF.

This clonotype was detected a few times. The chain couples TRBV5-1 to TRBJ1-1; D gene uncertain. This CDR3 spans 14 amino acids. Per germline, CDR1 SGHRS and CDR2 YFSETQ. Trimming shortened V by 0 bases and J by 5 bases, and 11 bases separated the two germline ends. DNA for the CDR3: TGCGCCAGCAGCTTGGTGGTGGGTCGGACTGAAGCTTTCTTT. The encoded protein is CASSLVVGRTEAFF.

This clonotype was recorded a few times. The rearrangement links TRBV29-1 to TRBJ1-1, with TRBD1 as a possible D gene (6 bases). CDR3 length: 12 residues. Germline V gives CDR1 SQVTM, CDR2 ANQGSEA. Between the trimmed V and J ends, which lost 8 bases and 0 bases, there was a span of 10 bases. CDR3 nucleotide sequence: TGCAGCTTTCAGGGGATGAACACTGAAGCTTTCTTT. Its translation is CSFQGMNTEAFF.

The table lists this clonotype with many counts. The junction does not match germline at one end; this may be a read error. The chain carries TRBV18 and TRBJ1-5; TRBD1 might be the D (5 bases). CDR1 and CDR2 (germline): KGHSH, LQKENI. The CDR3 covers 16 residues. CDR3 protein: CASSPQEVLSNQPQHF. The CDR3 coding sequence is TGTGCCAGCTCCCCACAGGAGGTCCTTAGCAATCAGCCCCAGCATTTT.

The genes are TRBV7-2 and TRBJ2-1, with unresolved D. Between the trimmed V and J ends, which lost 2 bases and 6 bases, there was a span of 8 bases. This CDR3 has 13 residues. Germline CDR1 SGHTA, CDR2 FQGNSA. In nucleotides, the CDR3 is TGTGCCAGCAGCTTATGGTCTACCAATGAGCAGTTCTTC. This codes for CASSLWSTNEQFF.

The V gene is TRBV14, the J gene TRBJ1-1; possibly TRBD1 for D (6 bases). This CDR3 contains 14 residues. The germline CDR1 and CDR2 sequences are SGHDN and FVKESK. V lost 3 bases and J 5 bases, leaving 13 bases between the germline ends. CDR3: CASSHPGHPTEAFF. As DNA, the CDR3 is TGTGCCAGCAGCCATCCGGGACACCCGACTGAAGCTTTCTTT. The variable domain in full, with the rest retrieved from reference TRBV14 and TRBJ1-1, is EAGVTQFPSHSVIEKGQTVTLRCDPISGHDNLYWYRRVMGKEIKFLLHFVKESKQDESGMPNNRFLAERTGGTYSTLKVQPAELEDSGVYFCASSHPGHPTEAFFGQGTRLTVV.

This clonotype was counted many times. V gene TRBV20-1 combines with J gene TRBJ2-4; D uncertain. Germline lookup yields CDR1 DFQATT and CDR2 SNEGSKA (reference sequence). CDR3 length: 14 amino acids. The ends were cut back, 5 bases at V and 1 base at J, with 12 bases in the middle. DNA for the CDR3: TGCAGTGCTGCCCCCTCCCCGGCCAAAAACATTCAGTACTTC. This gives the protein CSAAPSPAKNIQYF.